This T cell receptor beta chain was sequenced in a study of cytomegalovirus exposure and HLA in healthy donors. The PCR used 60 Vbeta and 13 Jbeta primers. The table came from immunoSEQ multiplex PCR; TCRdb's copy has only in-frame clones and leaves some out. The sample gives about 110,000 clones, approximately 79% of which show up once; 5.5% to 7% is in the top ten. Germline loops: CDR1 SGHAT, CDR2 FQNNGV. The V end was cut by 7 bases, the J end by 4 bases, with 12 bases between. There are 13 residues in the CDR3. Sequenced input: PBMCs. The V and J genes are TRBV11-2 and TRBJ2-3; D is perhaps TRBD2 (6 bases). The receptor's source is a man in his thirties or forties in good health and CMV-seropositive. The CDR3 region has the DNA TGTGCCAGCACGCGGGGTGAATCAGATACGCAGTATTTT. It yields the protein CASTRGESDTQYF.